This T cell receptor (beta chain) was identified during a study of shared clonotypes between healthy human individuals. The protocol was immunoSEQ multiplex PCR, while the TCRdb copy is restricted to in-frame clones and leaves out a portion. The data contain some 2,000,000 clones, 90% to 96% of them singletons. This CDR3 comprises 15 residues. V was pared by 3 bases and J by 3 bases, with 8 bases of the junction left unmatched. Germline assignment: CDR1 GTSNPN and CDR2 SVGIG (reference sequence). This chain uses TRBV30 with TRBJ1-1, with TRBD1 identical over 9 bases. This receptor was obtained from a young man in good health. Specimen: naive CD4+ T cells sorted from blood. The subset: CD45RA+ positively selected. The CDR3 DNA sequence: TGTGCCTGGAGGGGACCGGGACAGGGTTACACTGAAGCTTTCTTT. Its translation: CAWRGPGQGYTEAFF.